The rows below give T cell receptor beta chains drawn from one sample of a study of identical twins. TCRdb ran MiXCR on the 5' RACE reads and lists one entry per CDR3 protein. Here the sample spans about 660,000 distinct CDR3 sequences, approximately 9% being singletons. The data were also submitted as part of a second study, on yellow fever vaccine responses in identical twins.

Sequencing input: PBMCs. These receptor sequences come from a woman aged 18 to 35 in good health. Each CDR3 is given with its conserved first and last residue. The order of the fields is D gene, V gene, J gene, clone size, CDR3 protein, CDR3 DNA. A D gene is named only where the DNA matches it firmly. Rows give clone size only sometimes, using once, few, many, or a class for an expanded clone.

D gene: .
V gene: TRBV20-1
J gene: TRBJ2-5
clone size: .
CDR3 protein: CSASPPRVGETQYF
CDR3 DNA: TGCAGTGCAAGCCCCCCCAGGGTAGGGGAGACCCAGTACTTC

D gene: TRBD1
V gene: TRBV24-1
J gene: TRBJ2-2
clone size: many
CDR3 protein: CATSDRTGPTGELFF
CDR3 DNA: TGTGCCACCAGTGACCGGACAGGGCCCACCGGGGAGCTGTTTTTT

D gene: .
V gene: TRBV20-1
J gene: TRBJ2-2
clone size: .
CDR3 protein: CSASSMGRELFF
CDR3 DNA: TGCAGTGCTTCCTCTATGGGCCGGGAGCTGTTTTTT

D gene: .
V gene: TRBV19
J gene: TRBJ2-6
clone size: .
CDR3 protein: CASADYSSSGANVLTF
CDR3 DNA: TGTGCCAGCGCGGACTACTCGAGCTCTGGGGCCAACGTCCTGACTTTC

D gene: TRBD1
V gene: TRBV12-3/TRBV12-4
J gene: TRBJ2-7
clone size: .
CDR3 protein: CASRSGTGGEQYF
CDR3 DNA: TGTGCCAGCAGATCCGGGACAGGGGGCGAGCAGTACTTC

D gene: .
V gene: TRBV12-3/TRBV12-4
J gene: TRBJ1-5
clone size: .
CDR3 protein: CASSSGPAQPQHF
CDR3 DNA: TGTGCCAGCAGCAGTGGCCCGGCGCAGCCCCAGCATTTT

D gene: .
V gene: TRBV20-1
J gene: TRBJ1-2
clone size: few
CDR3 protein: CSASPSGLGGYTF
CDR3 DNA: TGCAGTGCTTCCCCTTCGGGGCTTGGAGGCTACACCTTC

D gene: .
V gene: TRBV4-3
J gene: TRBJ2-5
clone size: .
CDR3 protein: CASSQDWTGRATQYF
CDR3 DNA: TGCGCCAGCAGCCAAGATTGGACAGGGAGGGCGACCCAGTACTTC

D gene: TRBD1
V gene: TRBV10-3
J gene: TRBJ2-5
clone size: many
CDR3 protein: CAISESSGQGEETQYF
CDR3 DNA: TGTGCCATCAGTGAGTCGTCGGGACAGGGGGAGGAGACCCAGTACTTC

D gene: TRBD1
V gene: TRBV11-2
J gene: TRBJ2-1
clone size: many
CDR3 protein: CASSFGQGVYNEQFF
CDR3 DNA: TGTGCCAGCAGCTTCGGACAGGGGGTTTACAATGAGCAGTTCTTC

D gene: .
V gene: TRBV6-2/TRBV6-3
J gene: TRBJ2-1
clone size: .
CDR3 protein: CASSTVFASSSSYNEQFF
CDR3 DNA: TGTGCCAGCAGTACCGTGTTTGCTAGCTCAAGCTCCTACAATGAGCAGTTCTTC

D gene: .
V gene: TRBV6-2/TRBV6-3
J gene: TRBJ2-1
clone size: few
CDR3 protein: CASSYVNDYNEQFF
CDR3 DNA: TGTGCCAGCAGTTACGTGAATGACTACAATGAGCAGTTCTTC

D gene: .
V gene: TRBV7-9
J gene: TRBJ2-3
clone size: .
CDR3 protein: CASSDGSPADTQYF
CDR3 DNA: TGTGCCAGCAGCGACGGATCCCCCGCAGATACGCAGTATTTT

D gene: .
V gene: TRBV29-1
J gene: TRBJ2-2
clone size: many
CDR3 protein: CSVALGPTTGELFF
CDR3 DNA: TGCAGCGTCGCCTTGGGTCCGACAACCGGGGAGCTGTTTTTT

D gene: .
V gene: TRBV6-5
J gene: TRBJ2-7
clone size: many
CDR3 protein: CASSYSRVTTYEQYF
CDR3 DNA: TGTGCCAGCAGTTACTCCCGGGTGACCACCTACGAGCAGTACTTC

D gene: TRBD2
V gene: TRBV20-1
J gene: TRBJ2-7
clone size: few
CDR3 protein: CSARVSGGYEQYF
CDR3 DNA: TGCAGTGCTAGAGTGAGCGGGGGGTACGAGCAGTACTTC

D gene: .
V gene: TRBV29-1
J gene: TRBJ2-7
clone size: .
CDR3 protein: CSVVPDRNEQYF
CDR3 DNA: TGCAGCGTTGTCCCAGATAGAAACGAGCAGTACTTC

D gene: .
V gene: TRBV5-1
J gene: TRBJ2-7
clone size: .
CDR3 protein: CASSWPLTGEDEQYF
CDR3 DNA: TGCGCCAGCAGCTGGCCACTTACAGGGGAGGACGAGCAGTACTTC

D gene: .
V gene: TRBV9
J gene: TRBJ2-1
clone size: .
CDR3 protein: CASSVVGAGGRYEQFF
CDR3 DNA: TGTGCCAGCAGCGTAGTGGGGGCGGGTGGTCGGTATGAGCAGTTCTTC

D gene: TRBD1
V gene: TRBV4-3
J gene: TRBJ2-2
clone size: few
CDR3 protein: CASSHDRVGTGELFF
CDR3 DNA: TGCGCCAGCAGCCACGACAGGGTTGGCACCGGGGAGCTGTTTTTT

D gene: .
V gene: TRBV5-1
J gene: TRBJ2-6
clone size: .
CDR3 protein: CASSQGGKSGANVLTF
CDR3 DNA: TGCGCCAGCAGCCAGGGGGGGAAATCTGGGGCCAACGTCCTGACTTTC

D gene: .
V gene: TRBV12-3/TRBV12-4
J gene: TRBJ2-7
clone size: few
CDR3 protein: CASSLVSLNEQYF
CDR3 DNA: TGTGCCAGCAGTTTAGTCTCCTTAAACGAGCAGTACTTC

D gene: .
V gene: TRBV4-1
J gene: TRBJ2-7
clone size: .
CDR3 protein: CASSQDAGGLFEQYF
CDR3 DNA: TGCGCCAGCAGCCAAGATGCAGGGGGGTTGTTCGAGCAGTACTTC

D gene: .
V gene: TRBV14
J gene: TRBJ2-1
clone size: many
CDR3 protein: CASSQVRASGGEQFF
CDR3 DNA: TGTGCCAGCAGCCAAGTCAGAGCTAGTGGGGGTGAGCAGTTCTTC

D gene: TRBD2
V gene: TRBV9
J gene: TRBJ2-5
clone size: many
CDR3 protein: CASSALLAGGLETQYF
CDR3 DNA: TGTGCCAGCAGCGCCCTGCTAGCGGGGGGGCTGGAGACCCAGTACTTC

D gene: .
V gene: TRBV4-2
J gene: TRBJ1-4
clone size: many
CDR3 protein: CASSQQDQDEKLFF
CDR3 DNA: TGTGCCAGCAGCCAACAGGACCAGGATGAAAAACTGTTTTTT

D gene: .
V gene: TRBV5-1
J gene: TRBJ2-2
clone size: many
CDR3 protein: CASSLAQRAGELFF
CDR3 DNA: TGCGCCAGCAGCTTGGCCCAAAGGGCCGGGGAGCTGTTTTTT

D gene: TRBD1
V gene: TRBV5-1
J gene: TRBJ2-4
clone size: once
CDR3 protein: CAGGEQGPENIQYF
CDR3 DNA: TGCGCCGGCGGAGAACAGGGGCCGGAAAACATTCAGTACTTC

D gene: .
V gene: TRBV29-1
J gene: TRBJ2-2
clone size: .
CDR3 protein: CSVDTATGELFF
CDR3 DNA: TGCAGCGTTGATACAGCCACCGGGGAGCTGTTTTTT

D gene: .
V gene: TRBV7-9
J gene: TRBJ2-1
clone size: .
CDR3 protein: CASSPRVGGDEFF
CDR3 DNA: TGTGCCAGCAGCCCCCGGGTAGGGGGGGATGAGTTCTTC

D gene: .
V gene: TRBV20-1
J gene: TRBJ2-5
clone size: .
CDR3 protein: CSAREPAGRTQETQYF
CDR3 DNA: TGCAGTGCTAGAGAACCCGCGGGACGAACTCAAGAGACCCAGTACTTC

D gene: TRBD2
V gene: TRBV7-9
J gene: TRBJ2-1
clone size: .
CDR3 protein: CASSRGRALIDEQFF
CDR3 DNA: TGTGCCAGCAGCCGGGGGAGGGCACTTATCGATGAGCAGTTCTTC

D gene: .
V gene: TRBV25-1
J gene: TRBJ1-2
clone size: few
CDR3 protein: CASSPMTGLYGYTF
CDR3 DNA: TGTGCCAGCAGTCCGATGACAGGCCTCTATGGCTACACCTTC

D gene: TRBD2
V gene: TRBV29-1
J gene: TRBJ2-7
clone size: few
CDR3 protein: CSGIAGYEQYF
CDR3 DNA: TGCAGCGGAATAGCGGGTTACGAGCAGTACTTC

D gene: .
V gene: TRBV7-2
J gene: TRBJ2-2
clone size: .
CDR3 protein: CASSRHDLGNTGELFF
CDR3 DNA: TGTGCCAGCAGCCGACACGACCTAGGGAACACCGGGGAGCTGTTTTTT

D gene: .
V gene: TRBV29-1
J gene: TRBJ2-5
clone size: many
CDR3 protein: CSARPGAQETQYF
CDR3 DNA: TGCAGCGCCAGGCCTGGGGCCCAAGAGACCCAGTACTTC

D gene: .
V gene: TRBV16
J gene: TRBJ1-6
clone size: .
CDR3 protein: CASSAQGRLENSPLHF
CDR3 DNA: TGTGCCAGCAGCGCACAGGGTCGCCTTGAGAATTCACCCCTCCACTTT

D gene: TRBD1
V gene: TRBV10-3
J gene: TRBJ1-1
clone size: few
CDR3 protein: CAISPDRVSAFF
CDR3 DNA: TGTGCCATCAGCCCGGACAGGGTCTCGGCTTTCTTT

D gene: .
V gene: TRBV20-1
J gene: TRBJ1-1
clone size: .
CDR3 protein: CSARDPLDGTNTEAFF
CDR3 DNA: TGCAGTGCTAGAGACCCGTTGGACGGGACGAACACTGAAGCTTTCTTT

D gene: TRBD2
V gene: TRBV11-2
J gene: TRBJ2-2
clone size: few
CDR3 protein: CASSLDLGSGSSINTGELFF
CDR3 DNA: TGTGCCAGCAGCTTAGATTTAGGTAGCGGGAGTTCCATCAACACCGGGGAGCTGTTTTTT

D gene: TRBD2
V gene: TRBV4-1
J gene: TRBJ2-7
clone size: many
CDR3 protein: CASSQETTSGAIEQYF
CDR3 DNA: TGCGCCAGCAGCCAAGAGACGACTAGCGGGGCGATCGAGCAGTACTTC

D gene: TRBD1
V gene: TRBV28
J gene: TRBJ2-7
clone size: .
CDR3 protein: CAHRRDRGYEQYF
CDR3 DNA: TGCGCTCACCGCCGGGACAGGGGCTACGAGCAGTACTTC

D gene: .
V gene: TRBV20-1
J gene: TRBJ1-1
clone size: few
CDR3 protein: CSARGPTAGTEAFF
CDR3 DNA: TGCAGTGCTAGAGGCCCGACAGCTGGGACTGAAGCTTTCTTT

D gene: TRBD2
V gene: TRBV3-1
J gene: TRBJ2-1
clone size: .
CDR3 protein: CASMAGGYEQFF
CDR3 DNA: TGTGCCAGCATGGCGGGAGGATATGAGCAGTTCTTC

D gene: TRBD1
V gene: TRBV7-6
J gene: TRBJ2-1
clone size: .
CDR3 protein: CASSLAGTVTGNEQFF
CDR3 DNA: TGTGCCAGCAGCTTAGCAGGGACAGTTACAGGTAATGAGCAGTTCTTC

D gene: .
V gene: TRBV6-5
J gene: TRBJ2-5
clone size: .
CDR3 protein: CASSYSETRDQYF
CDR3 DNA: TGTGCCAGCAGTTACTCGGAGACTAGGGACCAGTACTTC

D gene: .
V gene: TRBV11-1
J gene: TRBJ2-1
clone size: .
CDR3 protein: CASSLVAVRSSYNEQFF
CDR3 DNA: TGTGCCAGCAGCTTAGTCGCTGTCAGATCCTCCTACAATGAGCAGTTCTTC

D gene: TRBD2
V gene: TRBV24-1
J gene: TRBJ2-1
clone size: .
CDR3 protein: CATSPFGRARDNEQFF
CDR3 DNA: TGTGCCACCAGCCCCTTTGGGAGGGCCCGGGACAATGAGCAGTTCTTC

D gene: .
V gene: TRBV7-2
J gene: TRBJ2-2
clone size: .
CDR3 protein: CASSKQGGTGELFF
CDR3 DNA: TGTGCCAGCAGCAAGCAGGGGGGGACCGGGGAGCTGTTTTTT

D gene: TRBD1
V gene: TRBV6-1
J gene: TRBJ2-1
clone size: .
CDR3 protein: CASRLQGVSSYNEQFF
CDR3 DNA: TGTGCCAGCAGACTCCAGGGGGTAAGCTCCTACAATGAGCAGTTCTTC

D gene: .
V gene: TRBV12-5
J gene: TRBJ1-1
clone size: few
CDR3 protein: CASGTGPIEAFF
CDR3 DNA: TGTGCTAGTGGCACAGGACCGATTGAAGCTTTCTTT

D gene: .
V gene: TRBV4-3
J gene: TRBJ2-7
clone size: many
CDR3 protein: CASSQGTDRNSIYEQYF
CDR3 DNA: TGCGCCAGCAGCCAAGGAACGGATCGGAATTCCATTTACGAGCAGTACTTC

D gene: TRBD1
V gene: TRBV14
J gene: TRBJ2-3
clone size: few
CDR3 protein: CASSHLGQGNTDTQYF
CDR3 DNA: TGTGCCAGCAGCCACCTGGGACAGGGGAACACAGATACGCAGTATTTT

D gene: TRBD1
V gene: TRBV4-3
J gene: TRBJ1-4
clone size: .
CDR3 protein: CASSLQGGTVEKLFF
CDR3 DNA: TGCGCCAGCAGCCTACAGGGGGGAACGGTTGAAAAACTGTTTTTT

D gene: TRBD2
V gene: TRBV10-3
J gene: TRBJ2-2
clone size: few
CDR3 protein: CAISDGAGGTGELFF
CDR3 DNA: TGTGCCATCAGTGATGGAGCGGGGGGAACCGGGGAGCTGTTTTTT

D gene: TRBD2
V gene: TRBV7-9
J gene: TRBJ2-2
clone size: few
CDR3 protein: CASSFSGLNTGELFF
CDR3 DNA: TGTGCCAGCAGCTTTAGCGGGCTCAACACCGGGGAGCTGTTTTTT